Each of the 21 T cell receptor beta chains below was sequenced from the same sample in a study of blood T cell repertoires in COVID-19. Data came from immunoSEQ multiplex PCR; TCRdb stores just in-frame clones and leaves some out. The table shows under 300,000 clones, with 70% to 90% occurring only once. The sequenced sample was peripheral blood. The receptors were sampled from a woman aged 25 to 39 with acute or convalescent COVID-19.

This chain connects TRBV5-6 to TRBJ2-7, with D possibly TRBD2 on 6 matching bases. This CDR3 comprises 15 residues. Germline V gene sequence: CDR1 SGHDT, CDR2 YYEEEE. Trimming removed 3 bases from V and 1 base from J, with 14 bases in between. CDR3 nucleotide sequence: TGTGCCAGCAGCTCTGGGGGGATCGGGTCCTACGAGCAGTACTTC. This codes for CASSSGGIGSYEQYF. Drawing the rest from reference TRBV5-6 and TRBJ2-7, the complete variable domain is DAGVTQSPTHLIKTRGQQVTLRCSPKSGHDTVSWYQQALGQGPQFIFQYYEEEERQRGNFPDRFSGHQFPNYSSELNVNALLLGDSALYLCASSSGGIGSYEQYFGPGTRLTVT.

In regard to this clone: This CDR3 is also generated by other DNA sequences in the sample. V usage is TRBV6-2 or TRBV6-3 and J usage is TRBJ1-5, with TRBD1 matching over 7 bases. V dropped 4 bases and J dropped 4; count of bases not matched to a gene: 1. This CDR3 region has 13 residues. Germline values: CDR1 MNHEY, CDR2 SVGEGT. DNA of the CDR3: TGTGCCAGCAGTTTGACAGGGAATCAGCCCCAGCATTTT. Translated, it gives CASSLTGNQPQHF.

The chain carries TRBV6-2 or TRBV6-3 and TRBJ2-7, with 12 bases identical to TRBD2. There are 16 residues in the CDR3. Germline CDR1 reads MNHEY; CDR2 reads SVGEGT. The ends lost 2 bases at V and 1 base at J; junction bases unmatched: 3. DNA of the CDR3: TGTGCCAGCAGTTACCCCGGACTAGCGGGATCCTACGAGCAGTACTTC. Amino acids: CASSYPGLAGSYEQYF.

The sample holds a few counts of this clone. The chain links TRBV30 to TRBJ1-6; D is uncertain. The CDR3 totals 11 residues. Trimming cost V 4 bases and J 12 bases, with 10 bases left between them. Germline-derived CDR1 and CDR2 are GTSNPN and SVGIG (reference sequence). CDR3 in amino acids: CAWIDSGPLHF. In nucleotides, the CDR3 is TGTGCCTGGATCGACTCGGGACCCCTCCACTTT.

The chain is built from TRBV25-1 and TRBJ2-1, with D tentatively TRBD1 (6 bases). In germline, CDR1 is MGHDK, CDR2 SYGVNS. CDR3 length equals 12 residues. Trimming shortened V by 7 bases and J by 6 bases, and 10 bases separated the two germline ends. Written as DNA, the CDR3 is TGTGCCAGCACGGACAGCCTCAATGAGCAGTTCTTC. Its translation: CASTDSLNEQFF. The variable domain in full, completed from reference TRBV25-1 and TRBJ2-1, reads EADIYQTPRYLVIGTGKKITLECSQTMGHDKMYWYQQDPGMELHLIHYSYGVNSTEKGDLSSESTVSRIRTEHFPLTLESARPSHTSQYLCASTDSLNEQFFGPGTRLTVL.

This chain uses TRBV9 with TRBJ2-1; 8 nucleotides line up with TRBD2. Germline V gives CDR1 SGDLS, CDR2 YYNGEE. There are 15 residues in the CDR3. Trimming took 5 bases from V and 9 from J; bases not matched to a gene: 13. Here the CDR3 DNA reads TGTGCCAGCAGAGCTACTAGCGGAAATGTCGGTGAGCAGTTCTTC. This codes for CASRATSGNVGEQFF.

The CDR3 DNA follows: TGTGCCAGCAGCCCACCCGGCCCGACTAGCATCTTGACAGATACGCAGTATTTT. This translates into CASSPPGPTSILTDTQYF. V usage is TRBV7-9 and J usage is TRBJ2-3; 7 bases line up with TRBD2. Unmatched junction bases numbered 17, after V lost 5 bases and J lost 3 bases. This CDR3 has 18 amino acids. CDR1 is SEHNR and CDR2 is FQNEAQ in the germline V gene (reference sequence).

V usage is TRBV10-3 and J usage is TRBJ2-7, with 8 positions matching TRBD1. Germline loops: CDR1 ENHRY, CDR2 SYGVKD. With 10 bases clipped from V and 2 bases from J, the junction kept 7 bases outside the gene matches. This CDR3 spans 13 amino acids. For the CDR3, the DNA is TGTGCCACAGGGACAGGCCAAGCCTACGAGCAGTACTTC. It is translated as CATGTGQAYEQYF.

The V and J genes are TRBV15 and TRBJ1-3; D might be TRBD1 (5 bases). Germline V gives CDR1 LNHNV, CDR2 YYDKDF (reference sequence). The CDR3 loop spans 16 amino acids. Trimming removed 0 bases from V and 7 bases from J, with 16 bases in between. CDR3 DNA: TGTGCCACCAGCAGAGATCGACAGATGGCTTGGAACACCATATATTTT. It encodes CATSRDRQMAWNTIYF.

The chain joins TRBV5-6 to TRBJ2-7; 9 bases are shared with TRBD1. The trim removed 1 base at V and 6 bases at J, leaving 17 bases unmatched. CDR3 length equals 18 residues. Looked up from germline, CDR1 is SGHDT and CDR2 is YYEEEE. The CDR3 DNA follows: TGTGCCAGCAGCTTGCTTGATTCAATCGGGACAGGGTTAATCGAGCAGTACTTC. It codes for CASSLLDSIGTGLIEQYF.

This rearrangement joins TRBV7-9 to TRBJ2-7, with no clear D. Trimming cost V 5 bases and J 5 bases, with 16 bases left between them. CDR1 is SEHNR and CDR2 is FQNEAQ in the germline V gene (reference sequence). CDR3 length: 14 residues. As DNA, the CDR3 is TGTGCCAGCAGCCTCCACTCCCGCCCCCACGAGCAGTACTTC. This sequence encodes CASSLHSRPHEQYF. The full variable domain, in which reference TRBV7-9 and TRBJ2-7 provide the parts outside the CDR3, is DTGVSQNPRHKITKRGQNVTFRCDPISEHNRLYWYRQTLGQGPEFLTYFQNEAQLEKSRLLSDRFSAERPKGSFSTLEIQRTEQGDSAMYLCASSLHSRPHEQYFGPGTRLTVT.

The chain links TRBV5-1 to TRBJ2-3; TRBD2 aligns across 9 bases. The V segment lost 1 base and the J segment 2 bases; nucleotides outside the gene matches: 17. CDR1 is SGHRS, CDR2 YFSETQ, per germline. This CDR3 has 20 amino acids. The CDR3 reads CASSLFLAGLGLANTDTQYF. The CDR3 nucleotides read TGCGCCAGCAGCTTGTTTTTAGCGGGTCTTGGACTAGCGAACACAGATACGCAGTATTTT.

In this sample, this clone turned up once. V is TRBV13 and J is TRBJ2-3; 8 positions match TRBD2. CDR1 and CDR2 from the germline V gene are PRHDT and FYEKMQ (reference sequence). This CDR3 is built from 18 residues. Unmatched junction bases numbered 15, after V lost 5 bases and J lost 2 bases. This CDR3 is CASSLTEPGTRFTDTQYF. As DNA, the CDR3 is TGTGCCAGCAGCCTGACAGAACCCGGGACTAGATTCACAGATACGCAGTATTTT.

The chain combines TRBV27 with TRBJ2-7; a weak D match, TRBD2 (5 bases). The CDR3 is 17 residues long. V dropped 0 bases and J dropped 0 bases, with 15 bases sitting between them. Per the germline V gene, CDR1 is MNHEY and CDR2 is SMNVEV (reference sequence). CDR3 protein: CASSLSTPRVPSYEQYF. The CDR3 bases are TGTGCCAGCAGTTTATCAACTCCGAGGGTCCCCTCCTACGAGCAGTACTTC.

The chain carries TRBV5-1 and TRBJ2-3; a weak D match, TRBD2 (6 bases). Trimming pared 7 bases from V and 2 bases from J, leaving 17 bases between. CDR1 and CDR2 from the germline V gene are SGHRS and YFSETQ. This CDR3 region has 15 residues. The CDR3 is CASHPIGTFTDTQYF. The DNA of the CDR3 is TGCGCCAGCCATCCTATCGGGACTTTCACAGATACGCAGTATTTT.

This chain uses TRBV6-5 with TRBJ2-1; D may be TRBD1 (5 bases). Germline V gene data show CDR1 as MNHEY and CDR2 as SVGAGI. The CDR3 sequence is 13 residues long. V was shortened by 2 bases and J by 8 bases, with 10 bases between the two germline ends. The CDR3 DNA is TGTGCCAGCAGTTACGCCAAGGGGTATGAGCAGTTCTTC. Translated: CASSYAKGYEQFF.

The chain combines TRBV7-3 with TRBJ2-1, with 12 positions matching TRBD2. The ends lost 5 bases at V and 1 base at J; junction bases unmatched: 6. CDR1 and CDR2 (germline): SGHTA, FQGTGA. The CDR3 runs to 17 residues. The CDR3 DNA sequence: TGTGCCAGCAGCCCCCGTCTAGCGGGAGGGTCCTACAATGAGCAGTTCTTC. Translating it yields CASSPRLAGGSYNEQFF.

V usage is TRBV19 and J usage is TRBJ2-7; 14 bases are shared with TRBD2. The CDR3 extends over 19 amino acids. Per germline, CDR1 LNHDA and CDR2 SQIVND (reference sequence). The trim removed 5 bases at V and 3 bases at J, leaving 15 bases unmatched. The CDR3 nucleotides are TGTGCCAGTAGTGCATTCGCCGGGACTAGCGGGAGTCGTATCTACGAGCAGTACTTC. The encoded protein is CASSAFAGTSGSRIYEQYF.

Here the CDR3 DNA reads TGCGCCAGCAAACCGTCGGGACAGCAAGAGACCCAGTACTTC. This encodes CASKPSGQQETQYF. The chain recombines TRBV5-1 with TRBJ2-5; 7 positions match TRBD1. V was pared by 6 bases and J by 2 bases, with 7 bases of the junction left unmatched. The germline V gene has CDR1 SGHRS and CDR2 YFSETQ. The CDR3 is 14 residues long.

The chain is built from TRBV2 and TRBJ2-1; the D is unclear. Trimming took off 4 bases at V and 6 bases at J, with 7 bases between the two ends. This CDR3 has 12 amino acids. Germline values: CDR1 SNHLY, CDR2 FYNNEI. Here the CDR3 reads CASSVYPNEQFF. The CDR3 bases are TGTGCCAGCAGTGTCTACCCCAATGAGCAGTTCTTC.

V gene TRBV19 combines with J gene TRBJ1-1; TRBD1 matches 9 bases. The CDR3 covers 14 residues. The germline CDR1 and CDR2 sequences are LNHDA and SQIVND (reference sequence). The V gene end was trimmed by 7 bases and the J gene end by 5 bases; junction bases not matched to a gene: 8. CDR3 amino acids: CASILQGARTEAFF. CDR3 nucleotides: TGTGCCAGTATTTTACAGGGGGCTAGGACTGAAGCTTTCTTT.